Listed below are T cell receptor beta chains from one sample, sequenced in a study of blood T cell repertoires in COVID-19. Sequenced by immunoSEQ multiplex PCR; TCRdb stores in-frame clones only, minus some. The repertoire holds 75,000 or so clones, with 82% as singletons. Material: peripheral blood. The receptors here all came from a man between 60 and 75 years old with acute or convalescent COVID-19. CDR3s include the opening cysteine and the closing phenylalanine or tryptophan. A D gene is named only where the DNA matches it firmly. Some rows have no size entry. The others give once, few or many, or a class for an expanded clone.

J gene: TRBJ1-1; clone size: NA; V gene: TRBV7-6; D gene: TRBD1; CDR3 protein: CASSATRGLNTEAFF; CDR3 DNA: TGTGCCAGCAGCGCTACGAGGGGGCTCAACACTGAAGCTTTCTTT
J gene: TRBJ2-3; clone size: NA; V gene: TRBV3-1/TRBV3-2; D gene: NA; CDR3 protein: CASSLSWDTQYF; CDR3 DNA: TGTGCCAGCAGCCTAAGCTGGGATACGCAGTATTTT
J gene: TRBJ2-1; clone size: NA; V gene: TRBV18; D gene: TRBD2; CDR3 protein: CASSSTSGEQFF; CDR3 DNA: TGTGCCAGCTCATCTACTAGCGGTGAGCAGTTCTTC
J gene: TRBJ2-7; clone size: NA; V gene: TRBV24-1; D gene: TRBD2; CDR3 protein: CATSVQGLAGEEQYF; CDR3 DNA: TGTGCCACCAGTGTTCAGGGACTAGCGGGAGAGGAGCAGTACTTC
J gene: TRBJ1-1; clone size: many; V gene: TRBV5-4; D gene: NA; CDR3 protein: CASSLPRGTEAFF; CDR3 DNA: TGTGCCAGCAGCTTACCCCGGGGCACTGAAGCTTTCTTT
J gene: TRBJ1-2; clone size: NA; V gene: TRBV28; D gene: TRBD1; CDR3 protein: CASSSSGGHDYGYTF; CDR3 DNA: TGTGCCAGCAGTTCTTCAGGGGGCCATGACTATGGCTACACCTTC
J gene: TRBJ2-7; clone size: NA; V gene: TRBV7-2; D gene: TRBD2; CDR3 protein: CASSPTTANVLAGAHEQYF; CDR3 DNA: TGTGCCAGCAGCCCAACAACCGCTAATGTCCTAGCGGGGGCCCACGAGCAGTACTTC
J gene: TRBJ1-1; clone size: NA; V gene: TRBV4-1; D gene: NA; CDR3 protein: CASSQSQVLGTEAFF; CDR3 DNA: TGCGCCAGCAGCCAATCACAGGTTCTGGGCACTGAAGCTTTCTTT
J gene: TRBJ2-3; clone size: NA; V gene: TRBV5-5; D gene: NA; CDR3 protein: CASSFQGGWVTDTQYF; CDR3 DNA: TGTGCCAGCAGCTTCCAAGGGGGATGGGTCACAGATACGCAGTATTTT
J gene: TRBJ2-2; clone size: NA; V gene: TRBV5-1; D gene: TRBD2; CDR3 protein: CASSLRLAGAANTGELFF; CDR3 DNA: TGCGCCAGCAGCTTGAGGCTAGCGGGAGCCGCGAACACCGGGGAGCTGTTTTTT
J gene: TRBJ1-6; clone size: NA; V gene: TRBV28; D gene: NA; CDR3 protein: CASSLGQWSPLHF; CDR3 DNA: TGTGCCAGCAGTTTAGGCCAGTGGTCTCCCCTCCACTTT
J gene: TRBJ2-1; clone size: NA; V gene: TRBV5-1; D gene: NA; CDR3 protein: CASYAAGRYNEQFF; CDR3 DNA: TGCGCCAGCTATGCGGCGGGACGCTACAATGAGCAGTTCTTC
J gene: TRBJ2-7; clone size: NA; V gene: TRBV24-1; D gene: NA; CDR3 protein: CATSDAGFHEQYF; CDR3 DNA: TGTGCCACCAGTGATGCAGGGTTCCACGAGCAGTACTTC
J gene: TRBJ2-3; clone size: NA; V gene: TRBV5-4; D gene: TRBD2; CDR3 protein: CASSSTSGSTDTQYF; CDR3 DNA: TGTGCCAGCAGCAGTACTAGCGGGAGCACAGATACGCAGTATTTT
J gene: TRBJ2-2; clone size: NA; V gene: TRBV20-1; D gene: NA; CDR3 protein: CSASSSGQNTGELFF; CDR3 DNA: TGCAGTGCTAGTTCGAGCGGGCAGAACACCGGGGAGCTGTTTTTT
J gene: TRBJ2-7; clone size: NA; V gene: TRBV15; D gene: NA; CDR3 protein: CATSRDDSYEQYF; CDR3 DNA: TGTGCCACCAGCAGAGATGACAGCTACGAGCAGTACTTC
J gene: TRBJ2-2; clone size: NA; V gene: TRBV5-1; D gene: NA; CDR3 protein: CASSLGLNTGELFF; CDR3 DNA: TGCGCCAGCAGCTTGGGACTTAACACCGGGGAGCTGTTTTTT
J gene: TRBJ1-2; clone size: NA; V gene: TRBV7-9; D gene: TRBD1; CDR3 protein: CASSHEGQGVGYTF; CDR3 DNA: TGTGCCAGCAGCCACGAGGGACAGGGGGTTGGCTACACCTTC
J gene: TRBJ1-2; clone size: few; V gene: TRBV7-2; D gene: NA; CDR3 protein: CASSLGTNTAYGYTF; CDR3 DNA: TGTGCCAGCAGCTTAGGGACTAATACGGCCTATGGCTACACCTTC
J gene: TRBJ2-5; clone size: NA; V gene: TRBV6-5; D gene: NA; CDR3 protein: CASGPRAETQYF; CDR3 DNA: TGTGCCAGCGGCCCCAGGGCAGAGACCCAGTACTTC
J gene: TRBJ2-1; clone size: NA; V gene: TRBV19; D gene: TRBD2; CDR3 protein: CASSNPSGNYNEQFF; CDR3 DNA: TGTGCCAGTAGTAACCCTAGCGGGAACTACAATGAGCAGTTCTTC
J gene: TRBJ2-5; clone size: NA; V gene: TRBV12-2; D gene: NA; CDR3 protein: CASRPPPETQYF; CDR3 DNA: TGTGCAAGTCGCCCCCCTCCAGAGACCCAGTACTTC
J gene: TRBJ2-7; clone size: NA; V gene: TRBV11-2; D gene: TRBD2; CDR3 protein: CASSSGTSGRLLREQYF; CDR3 DNA: TGTGCCAGCAGCTCCGGGACTAGCGGGAGGCTACTACGGGAGCAGTACTTC
J gene: TRBJ1-2; clone size: once; V gene: TRBV19; D gene: NA; CDR3 protein: CASSIGGVYGYTF; CDR3 DNA: TGTGCCAGTAGTATCGGAGGGGTCTATGGCTACACCTTC
J gene: TRBJ1-2; clone size: NA; V gene: TRBV18; D gene: NA; CDR3 protein: CASSPPFLGLAQGYTF; CDR3 DNA: TGTGCCAGCTCACCACCCTTTCTTGGACTGGCACAAGGCTACACCTTC
J gene: TRBJ2-7; clone size: few; V gene: TRBV10-3; D gene: TRBD1; CDR3 protein: CAGGTGGSYEQYF; CDR3 DNA: TGTGCCGGAGGGACAGGGGGCTCCTACGAGCAGTACTTC
J gene: TRBJ1-2; clone size: NA; V gene: TRBV9; D gene: NA; CDR3 protein: CASSAQGRAGNYGYTF; CDR3 DNA: TGTGCCAGCAGCGCCCAGGGCAGGGCGGGGAACTATGGCTACACCTTC
J gene: TRBJ1-6; clone size: NA; V gene: TRBV19; D gene: NA; CDR3 protein: CASNAPGYSPLHF; CDR3 DNA: TGTGCCAGTAACGCTCCGGGGTACTCACCCCTCCACTTT
J gene: TRBJ2-7; clone size: few; V gene: TRBV5-1; D gene: NA; CDR3 protein: CASSYDQVGPYEQYF; CDR3 DNA: TGCGCCAGCAGCTATGACCAGGTTGGTCCCTACGAGCAGTACTTC
J gene: TRBJ1-3; clone size: NA; V gene: TRBV7-2; D gene: NA; CDR3 protein: CASSLDRNSGNTIYF; CDR3 DNA: TGTGCCAGCAGCTTAGACAGGAACTCTGGAAACACCATATATTTT
J gene: TRBJ1-1; clone size: few; V gene: TRBV11-3; D gene: TRBD1; CDR3 protein: CASSRNRGEAFF; CDR3 DNA: TGTGCCAGCAGCCGAAACAGGGGAGAAGCTTTCTTT
J gene: TRBJ1-2; clone size: NA; V gene: TRBV21-1; D gene: NA; CDR3 protein: CASVRRSRVYGYTF; CDR3 DNA: TGTGCCAGCGTGAGGCGGAGTCGGGTCTATGGCTACACCTTC
J gene: TRBJ2-2; clone size: NA; V gene: TRBV6-5; D gene: TRBD1; CDR3 protein: CASSSTGATGELFF; CDR3 DNA: TGTGCCAGCAGTTCCACAGGGGCTACCGGGGAGCTGTTTTTT
J gene: TRBJ2-5; clone size: NA; V gene: TRBV5-1; D gene: NA; CDR3 protein: CASSATGTTQETQYF; CDR3 DNA: TGCGCCAGCAGCGCTACCGGGACAACTCAAGAGACCCAGTACTTC
J gene: TRBJ2-2; clone size: NA; V gene: TRBV3-1/TRBV3-2; D gene: TRBD2; CDR3 protein: CASSPAAGGSGELFF; CDR3 DNA: TGTGCCAGCAGCCCGGCGGCGGGGGGGTCCGGGGAGCTGTTTTTT
J gene: TRBJ1-1; clone size: few; V gene: TRBV12-5; D gene: TRBD1; CDR3 protein: CASGPDRGRGTEAFF; CDR3 DNA: TGTGCTAGTGGACCAGACAGGGGGCGCGGGACTGAAGCTTTCTTT